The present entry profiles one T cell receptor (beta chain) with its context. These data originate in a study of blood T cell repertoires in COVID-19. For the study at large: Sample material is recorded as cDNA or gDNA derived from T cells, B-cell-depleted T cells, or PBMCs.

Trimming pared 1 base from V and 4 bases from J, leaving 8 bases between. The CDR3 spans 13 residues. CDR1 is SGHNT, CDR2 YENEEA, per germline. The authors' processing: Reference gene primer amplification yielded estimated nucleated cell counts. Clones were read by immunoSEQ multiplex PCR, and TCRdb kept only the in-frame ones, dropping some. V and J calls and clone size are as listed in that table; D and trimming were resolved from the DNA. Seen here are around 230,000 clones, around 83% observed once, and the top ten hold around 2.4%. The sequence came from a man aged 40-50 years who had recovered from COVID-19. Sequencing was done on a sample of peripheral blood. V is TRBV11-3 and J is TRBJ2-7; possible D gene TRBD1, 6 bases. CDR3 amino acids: CASSLVDSYEQYF. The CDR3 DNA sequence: TGTGCCAGCAGCTTAGTGGACAGTTACGAGCAGTACTTC.